This T cell receptor beta chain was observed in a study of OX40 agonist ivuxolimab in advanced cancers. The overall study: Participants, 75% to 90% male, averaged roughly 60 years of age, ranging from about 20 to 80.

As regards this clone: Its antigen is undetermined.

V was clipped by 4 bases and J by 4 bases; unmatched bases: 3. Germline assignment: CDR1 LGHNA and CDR2 YNFKEQ. The CDR3 spans 14 residues. Study-level results: Low normalized T-cell clonal expansion also characterized some of the nonresponders. Both blood CD4+ and CD8+ T cells showed clonal growth by week 6 at 0.1 to 3.0 mg/kg.

Method: immunoSEQ multiplex PCR; TCRdb's copy keeps in-frame clones and lacks some. This repertoire shows roughly 51,000 clones, around nine tenths found once; its top ten account for 1.4%. The rearrangement uses TRBV4-2 and TRBJ2-2, with 7 nucleotides matching TRBD1. Sequences were derived from CD4+ or CD8+ T cells sorted from blood, sampled in a trial of the OX40 agonist ivuxolimab. This clonotype was obtained from an adult with an advanced solid tumor such as melanoma, head and neck, liver or kidney cancer. CDR3 protein: CASSRDSTTGELFF. DNA of the CDR3: TGTGCCAGCAGCCGGGACAGTACCACCGGGGAGCTGTTTTTT.